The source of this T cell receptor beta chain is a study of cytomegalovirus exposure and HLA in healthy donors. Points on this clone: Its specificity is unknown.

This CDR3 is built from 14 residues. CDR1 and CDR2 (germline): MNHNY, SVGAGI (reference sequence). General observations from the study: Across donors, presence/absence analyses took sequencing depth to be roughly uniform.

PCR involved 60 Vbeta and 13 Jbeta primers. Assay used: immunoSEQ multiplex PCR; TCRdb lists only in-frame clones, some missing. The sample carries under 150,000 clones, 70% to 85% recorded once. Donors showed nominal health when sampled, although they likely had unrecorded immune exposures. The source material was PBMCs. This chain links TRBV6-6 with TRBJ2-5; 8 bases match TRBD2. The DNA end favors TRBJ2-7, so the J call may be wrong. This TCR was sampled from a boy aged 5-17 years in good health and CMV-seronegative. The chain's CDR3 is CASSYSGGGYEQYF. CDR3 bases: TGTGCCAGCAGTTACTCCGGGGGGGGGTACGAGCAGTACTTC.